The T cell receptor (beta chain) described here comes from a study of cytomegalovirus exposure and HLA in healthy donors. Study results and limitations: The CMV antigen specificity of three CMV-associated chains was confirmed through in vitro analysis. The HLA-A and HLA-B alleles of most subjects were reportedly predicted accurately from TCR beta sequences.

In its sample, this clone was seen once. The antigen is undetermined. CDR3 length: 15 residues. Trimming took off 5 bases at V and 4 bases at J, with 15 bases between the two ends. From germline, CDR1 is PRHDT and CDR2 FYEKMQ (reference sequence). Amplification used 60 Vbeta primers and 13 Jbeta primers. Some clones are missing from TCRdb's copy, which holds only in-frame ones; the method was immunoSEQ multiplex PCR. The sample shows around 170,000 clones, approximately 80% of them seen only once. Nominally healthy donors provided the samples, though records likely missed some immune exposures. This receptor was obtained from a woman between 50 and 59 years old in good health and CMV-seronegative. Sequenced input: PBMCs. This rearrangement joins TRBV13 to TRBJ1-5; no clear D gene. The CDR3 here is CASSKMGEKNQPQHF. The CDR3 DNA follows: TGTGCCAGCAGCAAGATGGGAGAGAAAAATCAGCCCCAGCATTTT.